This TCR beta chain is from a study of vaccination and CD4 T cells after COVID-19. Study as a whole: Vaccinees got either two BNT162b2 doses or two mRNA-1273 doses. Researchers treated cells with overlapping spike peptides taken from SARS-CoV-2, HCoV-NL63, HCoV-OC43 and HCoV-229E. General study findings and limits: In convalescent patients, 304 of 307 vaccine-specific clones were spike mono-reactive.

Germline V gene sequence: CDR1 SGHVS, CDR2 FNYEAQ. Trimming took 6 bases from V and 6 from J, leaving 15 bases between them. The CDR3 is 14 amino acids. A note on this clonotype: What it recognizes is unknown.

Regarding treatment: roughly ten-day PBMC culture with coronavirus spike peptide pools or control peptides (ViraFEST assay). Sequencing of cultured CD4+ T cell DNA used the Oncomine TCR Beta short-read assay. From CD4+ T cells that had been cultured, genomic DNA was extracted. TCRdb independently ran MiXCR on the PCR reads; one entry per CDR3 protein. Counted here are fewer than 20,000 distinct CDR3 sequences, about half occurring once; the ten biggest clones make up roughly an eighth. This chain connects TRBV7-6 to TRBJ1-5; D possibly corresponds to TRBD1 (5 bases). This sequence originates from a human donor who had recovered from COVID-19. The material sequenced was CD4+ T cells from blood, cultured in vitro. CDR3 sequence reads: CASSLGAGLQPQHF. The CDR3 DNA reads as TGTGCCAGCAGTCTAGGGGCCGGGCTTCAGCCCCAGCATTTT.